The 8 T cell receptor beta chains presented below share a single source sample, sequenced in a study of T cell changes during pregnancy in multiple sclerosis. The repertoire was sequenced with immunoSEQ multiplex PCR; TCRdb's copy has only in-frame clones and lacks some. The sample carries around 55,000 clones, around 93% recorded once. The sequencing used CD8+ T cells from peripheral blood mononuclear cells, collected in the second trimester of pregnancy. Every receptor here comes from a female donor with multiple sclerosis, enrolled in a pregnancy study.

The chain joins TRBV19 to TRBJ1-1, with D unclear. Trimming took off 11 bases at V and 2 bases at J, with 12 bases between the two ends. CDR3 length equals 12 residues. Looked up from germline, CDR1 is LNHDA and CDR2 is SQIVND (reference sequence). The CDR3 DNA follows: TGTGCCTCACGAGGAGGCAACACTGAAGCTTTCTTT. Its protein product is CASRGGNTEAFF.

The chain uses TRBV27 and TRBJ2-1; 7 bases are a match to TRBD2. There are 14 residues in the CDR3. CDR1 is MNHEY, CDR2 SMNVEV, per germline (reference sequence). J lost 7 bases, V lost 2 bases, and 5 bases had no gene match. This CDR3 is CASSLEGAGNEQFF. DNA for the CDR3: TGTGCCAGCAGTTTAGAGGGAGCGGGAAATGAGCAGTTCTTC.

The table lists this clone with a few counts. The chain is built from TRBV2 and TRBJ2-7; the D gene is possibly TRBD2 (5 bases). Germline CDR1 SNHLY, CDR2 FYNNEI. This CDR3 comprises 12 residues. The V end lost 8 bases, the J end lost 3 bases, and 11 bases lay between the germline ends. The CDR3 here is CASLDGDYEQYF. CDR3 DNA: TGTGCCAGCCTAGACGGGGACTACGAGCAGTACTTC.

This sequence joins TRBV2 and TRBJ2-1; D not resolved. The germline CDR1 and CDR2 sequences are SNHLY and FYNNEI. The CDR3 contains 15 residues. V gave up 4 bases and J gave up 1 base, with 11 bases separating them. For the CDR3, the DNA is TGTGCCAGCAGTGGCCCACTTCTTTCCTACAATGAGCAGTTCTTC. Protein sequence: CASSGPLLSYNEQFF.

The chain links TRBV4-1 to TRBJ2-3; TRBD2 matches 10 bases. Germline V lookup: CDR1 MGHRA, CDR2 YSYEKL. With V trimmed by 3 bases and J by 3 bases, 3 bases remained unmatched. The length of the CDR3 is 15 residues. The CDR3 nucleotides are TGCGCCAGCAGCCACAGCGGGGGGGGGACAGATACGCAGTATTTT. Translation: CASSHSGGGTDTQYF.

The V gene is TRBV7-2, the J gene TRBJ1-2, with D possibly TRBD1 on 6 matching bases. V gave up 5 bases and J gave up 13 bases, with 20 bases separating them. The CDR3 length is 13 residues. CDR1 SGHTA and CDR2 FQGNSA come from the germline V gene. The CDR3 protein is CASSPPGEGVLTF. The CDR3 bases are TGTGCCAGCAGCCCACCCGGGGAGGGGGTTCTCACCTTC.

The chain employs TRBV2 and TRBJ1-1; no reliable D call. This CDR3 is 14 amino acids long. V was trimmed by 3 bases and J by 4 bases, leaving 12 bases between them. Germline CDR1 reads SNHLY; CDR2 reads FYNNEI. DNA of the CDR3: TGTGCCAGCAGTGATTATTACGGGAGCACTGAAGCTTTCTTT. It is translated as CASSDYYGSTEAFF.

The CDR3 is CASSLRTSGDTQYF. Written as DNA, the CDR3 is TGTGCCAGCAGCTTAAGGACTAGCGGAGATACGCAGTATTTT. The chain joins TRBV7-7 to TRBJ2-3; 10 positions agree with TRBD2. Trimming removed 2 bases from V and 5 bases from J; junction bases left unmatched: 1. CDR1 and CDR2 (germline): SSHAT, FNYEAQ (reference sequence). CDR3 length: 14 amino acids.